Presented here are 8 T cell receptor beta chains from one specimen sequenced in a study of shared clonotypes between healthy human individuals. The data were produced by immunoSEQ multiplex PCR, yet TCRdb's version contains in-frame clones alone and is incomplete. The table lists a few hundred thousand clones, around 97% of them singletons. The sample comprised naive CD4+ T cells sorted from blood. Subset meaning: CD45RA+ positively selected. Every receptor here comes from a woman aged 25 to 45 in good health.

The chain joins TRBV5-4 to TRBJ1-1; the D gene is possibly TRBD1 (6 bases). Between the trimmed V and J ends, which lost 5 bases and 0 bases, there was a span of 17 bases. The CDR3 sequence is 16 residues long. CDR1 is SGHNT and CDR2 is YYREEE in the germline V gene (reference sequence). In nucleotides, the CDR3 is TGTGCCAGCAGGGCGGGGGGCCTGGGCATGAACACTGAAGCTTTCTTT. This sequence encodes CASRAGGLGMNTEAFF.

The V call is TRBV5-1, the J call TRBJ1-1, with TRBD1 matching 7 bases. CDR1 is SGHRS, CDR2 YFSETQ, per germline. There are 14 residues in the CDR3. V was pared by 7 bases and J by 0 bases, with 6 bases of the junction left unmatched. DNA for the CDR3: TGCGCCAGCGGACCGGGACAGATGAACACTGAAGCTTTCTTT. Residues: CASGPGQMNTEAFF.

The rearrangement joins TRBV6-4 to TRBJ2-2, with unresolved D. The CDR3 has 14 amino acids. Trimming stripped 6 bases from V and 0 bases from J, with 8 bases between. Looked up from germline, CDR1 is MRHNA and CDR2 is SNTAGT. The CDR3 protein is CASRRQTNTGELFF. The DNA for the CDR3 is TGTGCCAGCAGAAGGCAGACGAACACCGGGGAGCTGTTTTTT.

The chain employs TRBV5-4 and TRBJ2-5; D is ambiguous. The better agreement between TRBJ2-7 and the DNA end casts doubt on the J call. CDR3 length: 13 residues. In germline, CDR1 is SGHNT, CDR2 YYREEE (reference sequence). For the CDR3, the DNA is TGTGCCAGCAGCCCGACTGGAAACTACGAGCAGTACTTC. It specifies CASSPTGNYEQYF.

The chain couples TRBV7-9 to TRBJ1-2; D might be TRBD1 (5 bases). From germline, CDR1 is SEHNR and CDR2 FQNEAQ (reference sequence). This CDR3 is built from 17 residues. V lost 6 bases to trimming and J lost 3 bases, with 23 bases between them. CDR3 protein: CASSLARDSLQHYGYTF. CDR3 sequence (DNA): TGTGCCAGCAGTCTTGCCCGGGACTCATTACAACACTATGGCTACACCTTC.

Notes on this clone: The same CDR3 can be traced to other DNA sequences in this sample. V is TRBV28 and J is TRBJ1-1; no clear D. V was pared by 3 bases and J by 1 base, with 3 bases between. The CDR3 consists of 12 residues. The germline V gene encodes CDR1 MDHEN and CDR2 SYDVKM. As DNA, the CDR3 is TGTGCCAGCAGTTTCTGGAACACTGAAGCTTTCTTT. Translated: CASSFWNTEAFF. Variable domain in full (rest from reference TRBV28 and TRBJ1-1): DVKVTQSSRYLVKRTGEKVFLECVQDMDHENMFWYRQDPGLGLRLIYFSYDVKMKEKGDIPEGYSVSREKKERFSLILESASTNQTSMYLCASSFWNTEAFFGQGTRLTVV.

V is TRBV7-8 and J is TRBJ1-5, with 7 bases that match TRBD1. CDR1 and CDR2 (germline): SGHVS, FQNEAQ. This CDR3 has 13 residues. Trimming removed 5 bases from V and 4 bases from J; junction bases left unmatched: 2. CDR3 residues: CASSQQGNQPQHF. The DNA for the CDR3 is TGTGCCAGCAGCCAACAGGGGAATCAGCCCCAGCATTTT.

This clone was recorded only once. V usage is TRBV4-1 and J usage is TRBJ2-1; 10 nucleotides line up with TRBD1. The CDR3 contains 17 residues. The germline CDR1 and CDR2 sequences are MGHRA and YSYEKL. The ends lost 3 bases at V and 3 bases at J; junction bases unmatched: 8. CDR3 nucleotide sequence: TGCGCCAGCAGCCAGGAACCGGGACAGGGGATCTACAATGAGCAGTTCTTC. It encodes CASSQEPGQGIYNEQFF.